The TCR beta chain under discussion was sequenced for a study of graft-versus-host responses after intestinal transplantation (dated by TCRdb to the early 2020s). Concerning the study at large: The transplants that recipients got were multivisceral, liver-intestinal, or isolated intestinal. Alloreactive clones were identified by sequencing pre-transplant mixed lymphocyte reaction products and comparing these products with unstimulated pre-transplant donor and recipient T cells. Anti-thymocyte globulin induction was given to all recipients, followed by maintenance tacrolimus and steroids for around three years. The cohort enrolled 20 to 30 intestinal transplant recipients including one retransplant, and 3 patients lacking pretransplant specimens were excluded. Samples from a few later patients were sequenced in-house on an Illumina MiSeq with MiXCR processing rather than by the commercial service. Donor T cell macrochimerism was defined as a peak of at least 4% donor T cells among recipient peripheral blood mononuclear cells. After intestinal transplantation, graft-versus-host and host-versus-graft alloreactive T cell clones in the graft, circulation and bone marrow were tracked using bulk TCR-beta CDR3 sequencing. Study-level results and caveats: Early after transplant, peak levels of circulating GvH clones were found to be associated with declines in HvG clones. High GvH to HvG T cell clonal ratios were observed in the allografts of patients with donor T cell macrochimerism. GvH clones turned up in recipient bone marrow, with some appearing earlier in ileal mucosa or blood, a pattern consistent with an intestinal mucosal origin. The conclusions were limited by the relatively low number and heterogeneity of the intestinal transplant patients.

Libraries were prepared through the immunoSEQ multiplex PCR assay. In most patients, genomic DNA was isolated using the Qiagen DNeasy Blood and Tissue Kit and sent frozen to Adaptive Biotechnologies for TCR sequencing. Adaptive Biotechnologies carried out high-throughput TCR-beta CDR3 sequencing of genomic DNA for most patients. Processing in the source paper ran as follows. Adaptive's ImmunoSEQ software was the source of the TCR sequencing data for around 20 patients, while a few other patients were processed with MiXCR and VDJtools. CD4 versus CD8 sorting errors were corrected by removing sequences found in both subsets at a frequency ratio below 5:1. CDR3 nucleotide sequences shared by donor and recipient were removed because the origin of these sequences could not be assigned. Alloreactive clones required at least 2-fold expansion over unstimulated cells and minimum CFSE-low frequency of 0.002% (template counts) or 0.001% (read counts). A clone was considered mappable if detected in the sequenced pre-transplant spleen, lymph node, or MLR CFSE-low populations of the donor or recipient. The cumulative frequency of alloreactive clones was calculated as a percentage of all sequences, weighted by copy number. The immuneACCESS repertoire file appears here via TCRdb, limited to in-frame rearrangements. These files lack a portion of the clones; in checked studies, under half of the deficit traces to unresolved V genes, and the cause of the others is not known. Clone size and V and J calls were adopted from that table, with D and trimming inferred from the DNA. In all, the sample holds some 62,000 clones, and 90% to 95% of those were seen once. The top ten clones comprise 1.7% of the sample.

In the paper's terms, the time point label means: cells obtained before transplantation from donor or recipient. CD3+CD4+ and CD3+CD8+ populations were FACS-sorted from unstimulated pre-transplant donor and recipient cells taken from spleen or lymph nodes. Comment on this clone: The specificity of this receptor is unknown. Base qualities were left out, and no much larger clone turns up one base away.

Trimming leaves V shorter by 2 bases and J shorter by 0 bases, with the junction holding 1 base beyond the gene matches. CDR3 length: 15 amino acids, cysteine to phenylalanine. The sequence is cut down to CDR3 DNA, 45 bases in frame from base 1. The germline V gene yields SGHRS for CDR1 and YFSETQ for CDR2. Sample: unstimulated CD8+ T cells sorted from spleen or lymph node cells, taken before transplant. The clonotype comes from a human donor who was the organ donor for an intestinal transplant. The chain joins TRBV5-1 to TRBJ1-3, with 8 central nucleotides matching TRBD1. This receptor has the CDR3 CASSFTGGSGNTIYF. In nucleotides, the sequence is TGCGCCAGCAGCTTTACAGGGGGCTCTGGAAACACCATATATTTT.